This is a list of T cell receptor beta chains from one sample in a study of shared clonotypes between healthy human individuals. Here immunoSEQ multiplex PCR was the method, and the copy in TCRdb shows in-frame clones only, minus some. The sample carries hundreds of thousands of clones, approximately 95% recorded once. Sequencing was carried out using naive CD8+ T cells sorted from blood. These receptors all stem from a woman aged 25-40 years in good health. Each CDR3 is given with its conserved first and last residue. A D gene is named only where the DNA matches it firmly. Rows may omit the clone size; those that give it use once, few, many or a size class.

TRBV19	17	NA	TRBD1	TRBJ2-3	CASSTYKRTGATDTQYF	TGTGCCAGTAGTACTTATAAAAGGACAGGAGCCACAGATACGCAGTATTTT
TRBV15	14	NA	NA	TRBJ2-5	CATSRDFPGGTQYF	TGTGCCACCAGCAGAGATTTTCCAGGCGGGACCCAGTACTTC
TRBV7-3	14	NA	TRBD2	TRBJ2-1	CANPIGLAANEQFF	TGTGCCAACCCTATAGGACTAGCGGCCAATGAGCAGTTCTTC
TRBV28	14	NA	TRBD2	TRBJ2-3	CASGLAGQTDTQYF	TGTGCCAGCGGCCTAGCGGGACAAACAGATACGCAGTATTTT
TRBV7-6	12	few	NA	TRBJ2-5	CASSFPQETQYF	TGTGCCAGCAGCTTCCCACAAGAGACCCAGTACTTC
TRBV5-6	14	NA	NA	TRBJ1-2	CASSSPGAPYGYTF	TGTGCCAGCAGCTCCCCCGGGGCCCCCTATGGCTACACCTTC
TRBV27	15	NA	TRBD2	TRBJ2-1	CASSSPGSGRNEQFF	TGTGCCAGCAGTTCACCGGGTAGCGGGAGAAATGAGCAGTTCTTC
TRBV27	16	NA	TRBD1	TRBJ1-6	CASSLSPTGNNSPLHF	TGTGCCAGCAGTTTATCACCGACAGGGAATAATTCACCCCTCCACTTT
TRBV2	16	NA	TRBD2	TRBJ2-3	CASSLSLAVSTDTQYF	TGTGCCAGCAGTCTATCACTAGCGGTTAGCACAGATACGCAGTATTTT
TRBV7-9	15	NA	NA	TRBJ2-1	CASNPLPTRNNEQFF	TGTGCCAGCAACCCCCTGCCGACGCGGAACAATGAGCAGTTCTTC
TRBV6-4	11	NA	NA	TRBJ2-7	CASRKSGEQYF	TGTGCCAGCAGAAAGTCTGGGGAGCAGTACTTC
TRBV4-2	15	NA	TRBD1	TRBJ1-2	CASSQGQGFSYGYTF	TGTGCCAGCAGCCAAGGACAGGGGTTTAGCTATGGCTACACCTTC
TRBV7-9	15	NA	NA	TRBJ2-7	CASSLASGIDYEQYF	TGTGCCAGCAGCTTAGCGTCAGGGATCGACTACGAGCAGTACTTC
TRBV19	14	NA	TRBD2	TRBJ2-3	CASSGAGGTDTQYF	TGTGCCAGTAGTGGAGCGGGAGGCACAGATACGCAGTATTTT
TRBV9	15	few	NA	TRBJ1-2	CASSGWTPANYGYTF	TGTGCCAGCAGCGGATGGACACCTGCTAACTATGGCTACACCTTC
TRBV11-2	15	NA	NA	TRBJ2-1	CASSPTRGPYNEQFF	TGTGCCAGCAGCCCGACTAGGGGCCCCTACAATGAGCAGTTCTTC
TRBV14	12	NA	NA	TRBJ2-7	CASSHKDYEQYF	TGTGCCAGCAGCCACAAGGATTACGAGCAGTACTTC
TRBV15	14	NA	TRBD1	TRBJ2-7	CATSGGQGAYEQYF	TGTGCCACCAGCGGAGGACAGGGGGCGTACGAGCAGTACTTC
TRBV5-6	12	NA	NA	TRBJ1-1	CASRQGYTEAFF	TGTGCCAGCAGGCAGGGGTACACTGAAGCTTTCTTT
TRBV10-2	14	NA	TRBD2	TRBJ2-5	CASSGLAGQETQYF	TGCGCCAGCAGTGGACTAGCGGGACAAGAGACCCAGTACTTC
TRBV5-5	17	NA	TRBD2	TRBJ2-7	CASSLDVIGLAGIEQYF	TGTGCCAGCAGCTTGGACGTTATAGGACTAGCGGGAATCGAGCAGTACTTC
TRBV7-9	15	NA	NA	TRBJ2-7	CASSLGETLAYEQYF	TGTGCCAGCAGCTTAGGGGAAACCCTCGCCTACGAGCAGTACTTC
TRBV4-2	15	NA	NA	TRBJ2-3	CASSQDHRTLDTQYF	TGTGCCAGCAGCCAAGATCATCGGACTTTAGATACGCAGTATTTT
TRBV6-6	15	NA	NA	TRBJ2-2	CASGMYRLESGELFF	TGTGCCAGCGGAATGTACCGCCTTGAATCCGGGGAGCTGTTTTTT
TRBV4-1	14	NA	TRBD2	TRBJ2-7	CASSQGGGSYEQYF	TGCGCCAGCAGCCAAGGCGGGGGATCCTACGAGCAGTACTTC
TRBV28	15	NA	TRBD2	TRBJ2-7	CASSLPSGGGYEQYF	TGTGCCAGCAGTTTACCCAGCGGGGGGGGATACGAGCAGTACTTC
TRBV7-6	17	NA	TRBD2	TRBJ2-1	CASSLHPGAGAYNEQFF	TGTGCCAGCAGCTTACACCCGGGAGCGGGAGCTTACAATGAGCAGTTCTTC
TRBV2	16	NA	TRBD2	TRBJ2-7	CASSDELLAVYYEQYF	TGTGCCAGCAGCGATGAGTTACTAGCGGTATACTACGAGCAGTACTTC
TRBV29-1	14	NA	TRBD2	TRBJ2-5	CSVGGTSRGETQYF	TGCAGCGTGGGGGGGACTAGTCGAGGAGAGACCCAGTACTTC
TRBV4-1	14	NA	TRBD2	TRBJ2-7	CASSQVGRAYEQYF	TGCGCCAGCAGCCAAGTCGGGAGGGCCTACGAGCAGTACTTC
TRBV28	14	NA	TRBD1	TRBJ2-1	CASSIDRGYNEQFF	TGTGCCAGCAGTATAGACAGGGGGTACAATGAGCAGTTCTTC
TRBV5-6	16	NA	NA	TRBJ1-4	CASSKDRRPTNEKLFF	TGTGCCAGCAGCAAGGACCGGCGACCAACTAATGAAAAACTGTTTTTT
TRBV27	14	NA	NA	TRBJ2-5	CASSPGPNQETQYF	TGTGCCAGCAGTCCGGGGCCGAATCAGGAGACCCAGTACTTC
TRBV6-6	13	NA	NA	TRBJ1-5	CASSYEGVQPQHF	TGTGCCAGCAGTTACGAGGGGGTTCAGCCCCAGCATTTT
TRBV28	14	NA	TRBD1	TRBJ2-7	CASSLSGTVSEQYF	TGTGCCAGCAGTTTAAGTGGGACAGTTAGCGAGCAGTACTTC
TRBV28	13	NA	NA	TRBJ1-2	CASSSQGNYGYTF	TGTGCCAGCAGTTCTCAGGGGAACTATGGCTACACCTTC
TRBV5-1	15	once	NA	TRBJ2-7	CASSLAGADSYEQYF	TGCGCCAGCAGCTTGGCGGGAGCCGACTCCTACGAGCAGTACTTC
TRBV7-9	12	NA	NA	TRBJ2-1	CASSLDGDEQFF	TGTGCCAGCAGCTTAGACGGAGATGAGCAGTTCTTC
TRBV7-2	19	NA	TRBD1	TRBJ2-6	CASSLARDREDSGANVLTF	TGTGCCAGCAGCTTAGCGCGGGACAGGGAGGACTCTGGGGCCAACGTCCTGACTTTC
TRBV5-1	13	NA	NA	TRBJ2-7	CASSRTLHYEQYF	TGCGCCAGCAGCCGTACCCTGCACTACGAGCAGTACTTC
TRBV6-1	16	NA	TRBD1	TRBJ1-5	CASSELRTGLYQPQHF	TGTGCCAGCAGTGAACTTAGGACAGGGTTATATCAGCCCCAGCATTTT
TRBV14	14	NA	NA	TRBJ2-1	CASSQVDSASLGFF	TGTGCCAGCAGCCAAGTCGATTCGGCTAGCCTTGGGTTCTTC
TRBV2	15	NA	TRBD1	TRBJ1-4	CASSEGQSTNEKLFF	TGTGCCAGCAGTGAGGGACAGTCAACTAATGAAAAACTGTTTTTT
TRBV5-6	16	once	TRBD1	TRBJ2-2	CASSFYNRGGTGELFF	TGTGCCAGCAGCTTCTATAACAGGGGCGGCACCGGGGAGCTGTTTTTT
TRBV9	13	few	NA	TRBJ1-1	CASSVEENTEAFF	TGTGCCAGCAGCGTAGAAGAGAACACTGAAGCTTTCTTT
TRBV30	22	NA	NA	TRBJ1-2	CAWSGSVRGPDWATPDNYGYTF	TGTGCCTGGAGTGGATCTGTTCGGGGGCCAGATTGGGCCACGCCAGATAACTATGGCTACACCTTC